The clone carrying this TCR beta chain occurred a few times. Its antigen is not identified. The junction departs from germline at one end; a sequencing error may be responsible. This sample is drawn from a study of early T cells in non-severe SARS-CoV-2 infection. Whole-study findings and limits: CD4 and private specificities were missed by VDJdb matching, which favored anti-spike CD8 responses.

Germline CDR1 is SGHTA and CDR2 is FQGNSA. The CDR3 has 12 amino acids. Separate cDNA molecules each had unique molecular identifiers attached to them. One entry per CDR3 protein results from TCRdb running MiXCR on the 5' RACE reads. The repertoire holds some 83,000 distinct CDR3 sequences, with 8% to 13% as singletons. This chain uses TRBV7-2 with TRBJ2-3; 13 bases match TRBD2. The specimen comprised whole blood, sampled at baseline. The clonotype was recovered from an adult who was a healthcare worker with PCR-confirmed SARS-CoV-2 infection or an uninfected control (not recorded which). This CDR3 reads CASSTGLAGPGF. The CDR3 nucleotides are TGTGCCAGCAGCACGGGACTAGCGGGACCCGGATTT.